The 8 T cell receptor beta chains given below trace back to one sample, sequenced in a study of OX40 agonist ivuxolimab in advanced cancers. The repertoire was sequenced with immunoSEQ multiplex PCR; TCRdb's copy has only in-frame clones and lacks some. The table records roughly 38,000 clones, approximately 90% of them present only once. The source was CD4+ or CD8+ T cells sorted from blood, collected in a trial of the OX40 agonist ivuxolimab. Source of these receptors: an adult with an advanced solid tumor such as melanoma, head and neck, liver or kidney cancer.

V usage is TRBV11-2 and J usage is TRBJ2-7; 7 nucleotides line up with TRBD2. CDR3 length: 14 amino acids. Germline CDR1 and CDR2: SGHAT and FQNNGV. Losses at the gene ends were 4 bases for V and 3 bases for J; bases not matched to a gene: 6. DNA for the CDR3: TGTGCCAGCAGCTCGGAAGCGGGGATCTACGAGCAGTACTTC. This sequence encodes CASSSEAGIYEQYF.

The J gene is TRBJ2-2, the V gene TRBV29-1, with D unclear. Germline loops: CDR1 SQVTM, CDR2 ANQGSEA. V lost 4 bases and J 8 bases, leaving 11 bases between the germline ends. The length of the CDR3 is 12 residues. The chain's CDR3 is CSVVVGPGELFF. The DNA of the CDR3 is TGCAGCGTTGTTGTAGGTCCGGGGGAGCTGTTTTTT.

The chain recombines TRBV10-2 with TRBJ2-3, with 8 bases aligning to TRBD1. After removal of 2 bases from V and 3 bases from J, the junction contained 7 bases not matched to a gene. This CDR3 region has 16 residues. The germline V gene has CDR1 WSHSY and CDR2 SAAADI. The CDR3: CASSEPDRDGTDTQYF. DNA for the CDR3: TGCGCCAGCAGTGAGCCGGACAGGGATGGGACAGATACGCAGTATTTT.

The chain recombines TRBV11-2 with TRBJ2-5; D ambiguous. The CDR3 contains 16 residues. Between the trimmed V and J ends, which lost 2 bases and 2 bases, there was a span of 15 bases. Germline CDR1 is SGHAT and CDR2 is FQNNGV. Here the CDR3 reads CASSLRQVDMQETQYF. As DNA, the CDR3 is TGTGCCAGCAGCTTAAGGCAGGTCGATATGCAAGAGACCCAGTACTTC.

The J gene is TRBJ2-1, the V gene TRBV6-6; TRBD2 is a possible D gene (5 bases). The germline V gene has CDR1 MNHNY and CDR2 SVGAGI (reference sequence). The CDR3 runs 15 residues. The V end was cut by 2 bases, the J end by 6 bases, with 14 bases between. CDR3 sequence (DNA): TGTGCCAGCAGTTACCGCGGGTTAATCTCCAATGAGCAGTTCTTC. The encoded protein is CASSYRGLISNEQFF.

The chain joins TRBV4-1 to TRBJ1-5; no clear D gene. This CDR3 spans 15 amino acids. CDR1 is MGHRA, CDR2 YSYEKL, per germline. V lost 3 bases and J 1 base, leaving 10 bases between the germline ends. In DNA form, the CDR3 reads TGCGCCAGCAGCCAGTTCTACATCAGCAATCAGCCCCAGCATTTT. Translated, it gives CASSQFYISNQPQHF.

The rearrangement links TRBV5-4 to TRBJ1-5; D is undetermined. V lost 0 bases and J 0 bases, leaving 7 bases between the germline ends. The CDR3 length is 15 residues. Germline lookup yields CDR1 SGHNT and CDR2 YYREEE (reference sequence). As DNA, the CDR3 is TGTGCCAGCAGCTTGGCGGCGGATAGCAATCAGCCCCAGCATTTT. This encodes CASSLAADSNQPQHF.

V gene TRBV12-1 combines with J gene TRBJ2-3; the D call TRBD2 from the table was never checked on the DNA. TRBV12-1 is flagged as a pseudogene. The CDR3 is 15 amino acids. The CDR3: CARGFLAGGTDTQYF. The CDR3 DNA is TGTGCCAGGGGATTTTTAGCGGGCGGCACAGATACGCAGTATTTT.